Sequencing of this T cell receptor beta chain was carried out in a study of shared clonotypes between healthy human individuals (dated by TCRdb to the early 2020s). Some background on the complete study: The cohort comprised a couple of women and a few men aged 18 to 49 years. Each donor's leukapheresis produced roughly between roughly 0.85 and 9 billion PBMCs. Different laboratories and diverse techniques were used to prepare libraries and sequence TCR repertoires, to increase sequencing depth and limit assay-specific biases. To estimate repertoire size and how much clonotype sharing occurs between individuals, the study deeply sequenced the blood TCR repertoires of roughly 5 healthy adults. Per donor, three plates each were used for CD4 naive and CD4 memory, two for CD8 naive, and one for CD8 memory.

Using the deep immunoSEQ assay, TCR CDR3 regions were amplified from genomic DNA by multiplex PCR. Extracted genomic DNA from each cell subset was distributed evenly across all wells of several immunoSEQ 96-well plates, and each plate was treated as a replicate. For sorted subsets, 200 to 250 ng genomic DNA, equal to about 30,000 T cell genomes, was loaded into each replicate PCR. Purified libraries were measured with a Qubit 3.0 fluorometer, size-checked on a Bioanalyzer 2100, and measured again with the KAPA Library Quantification kit. Every immunoSEQ 96-well plate was sequenced on a separate single-read 150-cycle Illumina NextSeq 550 flow cell. On the study's bioinformatics: Because only junctional sequences without quality scores were contained in the immunoSEQ output, filtering matching that applied to full-length reads could not be performed. To assign V/J genes and CDR3, sequences were annotated using PyIR, a Python wrapper for IgBLAST v1.9, with IMGT germline references. Any read was removed if the V/J assignment was weak (E-value above 1e-6), the CDR3 was missing, or the read contained stop codons, out-of-frame junctions, or ambiguous translated residues. A V3J clonotype was defined by an identical inferred V gene, J gene, and CDR3 amino acid sequence. The percentage overlap between two repertoires was calculated by dividing the number of shared unique clonotypes by the size of the smaller repertoire. Three approaches were used to assess repertoire richness: RTK rarefaction, the Chao1 estimator, and Recon v2.1 estimates of unobserved clonotypes. For all TCRbeta clonotypes obtained by the gDNA method from several donors, generation probabilities were computed with OLGA. Not all clones reach the TCRdb copy of this immuneACCESS table, which keeps in-frame sequences only. Checked studies attribute under half of the gap to unresolved V genes and leave the rest unexplained. That table gives V, J and clone size, and the DNA gave D and trimming. Present in this sample are approximately 100,000 clones, approximately 65% of which were seen just once. The leading ten clones occupy approximately 25% of the sample.

The CDR3 sequence holds 15 residues, the cysteine and phenylalanine included. Just CDR3 DNA is preserved here, 45 bases in frame from base 1. V is cut by 3 bases and J by 2 bases, and the space between the germline ends is 16 bases. The germline V gene encodes CDR1 SQVTM and CDR2 ANQGSEA. Study-wide findings and limitations: Because the study included a small number of donors, the genetic and exposure-history diversity represented was limited. Sampling was restricted to blood, and TCR repertoires in tissues likely differ from the TCR repertoires found in blood. Even with the large sequencing depth, rarefaction of the sorted-subset datasets indicated that sequencing was incomplete. Based on pairwise subsampling, the degree of clonotype sharing among donors was expected to be affected by sequencing depth. Across four donors, about 5.2% of naive CD4, over 3% of naive CD8, 2.3% of memory CD4, and about 0.4% of memory CD8 clonotypes were shared. Compared with non-shared clonotypes, the clonotypes found in all four sorted-subset donors had higher generation probabilities. Estimated clonotype richness was generally larger for naive than for memory subsets.

The donors were healthy, HIV-negative adults who had no recently reported acute infections or vaccinations. All donors were Caucasian adults living in Nashville, Tennessee, USA. The CD8 memory samples were a combination of magnetically selected CD45RO+ cells and CCR7-negative CD45RA+ effector memory (TemRA) cells. Blood was obtained by leukapheresis, after which PBMCs were separated by Ficoll-Histopaque density gradient centrifugation and cryopreserved in liquid nitrogen vapor phase. Analytical flow cytometry was used to check the purity and quantity of each magnetically sorted T cell population. Each sorted fraction had its genomic DNA isolated and then quantified by UV absorbance on a Nanodrop 2000c. Points on this clone: Its antigen remains undetermined. Nothing much larger sits one base from this clone, and base qualities are not available.

Sequenced input: memory CD8+ T cells sorted from blood. In light of the paper, this sample's cell subset or site label describes: CD45RO+ cells pooled with CCR7-negative TemRA cells. The chain is made from TRBV29-1 and TRBJ2-5; TRBD1 is perhaps the D gene, given 5 matching bases. This clonotype was sampled from a woman aged 25 to 39 in good health. The CDR3 sequence is CSVEGLVLLQETQYF. The DNA sequence is given as TGCAGCGTTGAGGGGCTAGTCCTGCTTCAAGAGACCCAGTACTTC.